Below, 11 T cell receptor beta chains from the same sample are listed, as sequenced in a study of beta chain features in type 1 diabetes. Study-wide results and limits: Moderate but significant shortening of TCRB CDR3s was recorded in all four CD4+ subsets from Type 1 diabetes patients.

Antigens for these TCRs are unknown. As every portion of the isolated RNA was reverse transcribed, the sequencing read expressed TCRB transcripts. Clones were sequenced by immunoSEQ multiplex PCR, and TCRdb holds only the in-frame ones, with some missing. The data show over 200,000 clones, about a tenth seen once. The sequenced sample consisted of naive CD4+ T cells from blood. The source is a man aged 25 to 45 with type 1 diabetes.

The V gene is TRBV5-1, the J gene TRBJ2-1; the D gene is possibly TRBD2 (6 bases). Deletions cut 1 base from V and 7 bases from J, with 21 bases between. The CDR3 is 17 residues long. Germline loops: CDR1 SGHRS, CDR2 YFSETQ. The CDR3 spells CASSLTEGDYRRNEQFF. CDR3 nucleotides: TGCGCCAGCAGCTTGACGGAGGGAGACTACCGTAGGAATGAGCAGTTCTTC.

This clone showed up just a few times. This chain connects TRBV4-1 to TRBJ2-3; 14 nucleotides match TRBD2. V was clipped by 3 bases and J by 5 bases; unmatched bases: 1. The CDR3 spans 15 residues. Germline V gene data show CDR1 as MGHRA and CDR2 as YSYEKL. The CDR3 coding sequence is TGCGCCAGCAGCCAGGGGACTAGCGGGGGAGATACGCAGTATTTT. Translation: CASSQGTSGGDTQYF.

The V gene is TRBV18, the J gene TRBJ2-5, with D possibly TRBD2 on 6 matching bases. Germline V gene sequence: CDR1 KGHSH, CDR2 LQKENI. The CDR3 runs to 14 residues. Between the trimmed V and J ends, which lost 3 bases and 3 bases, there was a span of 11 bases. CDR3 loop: CASSPSLAEETQYF. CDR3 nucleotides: TGTGCCAGCTCACCGTCTTTAGCGGAAGAGACCCAGTACTTC.

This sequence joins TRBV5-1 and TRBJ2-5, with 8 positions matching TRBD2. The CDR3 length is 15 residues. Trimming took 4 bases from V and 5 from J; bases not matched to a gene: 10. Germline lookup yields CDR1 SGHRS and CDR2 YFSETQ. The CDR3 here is CASSRGLASFETQYF. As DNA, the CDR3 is TGCGCCAGCAGCCGAGGACTAGCTTCTTTCGAGACCCAGTACTTC.

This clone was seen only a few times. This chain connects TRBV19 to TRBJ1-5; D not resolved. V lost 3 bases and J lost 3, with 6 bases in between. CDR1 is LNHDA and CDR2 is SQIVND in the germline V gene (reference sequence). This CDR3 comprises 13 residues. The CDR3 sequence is CASSIQYNQPQHF. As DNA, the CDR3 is TGTGCCAGTAGTATCCAGTACAATCAGCCCCAGCATTTT.

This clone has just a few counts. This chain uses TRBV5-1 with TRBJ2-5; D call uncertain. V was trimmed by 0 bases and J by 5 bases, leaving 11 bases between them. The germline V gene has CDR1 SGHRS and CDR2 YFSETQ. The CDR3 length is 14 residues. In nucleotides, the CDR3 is TGCGCCAGCAGCTTGGCCCCATTCAGGGAGACCCAGTACTTC. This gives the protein CASSLAPFRETQYF. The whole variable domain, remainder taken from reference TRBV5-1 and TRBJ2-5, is KAGVTQTPRYLIKTRGQQVTLSCSPISGHRSVSWYQQTPGQGLQFLFEYFSETQRNKGNFPGRFSGRQFSNSRSEMNVSTLELGDSALYLCASSLAPFRETQYFGPGTRLLVL.

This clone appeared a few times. The CDR3 bases are TGTGCCAGCAGCCAAGAACCCCAGGGTTCAGCTAATCAGCCCCAGCATTTT. This translates into CASSQEPQGSANQPQHF. The chain uses TRBV4-2 and TRBJ1-5; weak D call: TRBD1 (5 bases). Germline values: CDR1 LGHNA, CDR2 YNFKEQ. V was trimmed by 0 bases and J by 4 bases, leaving 16 bases between them. The CDR3 is made up of 17 amino acids.

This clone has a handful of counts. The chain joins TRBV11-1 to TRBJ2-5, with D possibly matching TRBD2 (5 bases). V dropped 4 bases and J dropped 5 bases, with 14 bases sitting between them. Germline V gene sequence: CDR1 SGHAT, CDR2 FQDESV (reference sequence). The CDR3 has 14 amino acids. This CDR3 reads CASSSGGRGETQYF. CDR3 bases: TGTGCCAGCAGCTCCGGTGGGCGAGGGGAGACCCAGTACTTC. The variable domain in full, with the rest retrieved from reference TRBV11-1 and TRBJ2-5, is EAEVAQSPRYKITEKSQAVAFWCDPISGHATLYWYRQILGQGPELLVQFQDESVVDDSQLPKDRFSAERLKGVDSTLKIQPAELGDSAMYLCASSSGGRGETQYFGPGTRLLVL.

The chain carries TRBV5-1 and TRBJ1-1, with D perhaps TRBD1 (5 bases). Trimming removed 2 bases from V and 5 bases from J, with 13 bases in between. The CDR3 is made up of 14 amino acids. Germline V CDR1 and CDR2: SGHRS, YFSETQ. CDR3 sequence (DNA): TGCGCCAGCAGCTTTGGGAGGGGAGGTACTGAAGCTTTCTTT. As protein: CASSFGRGGTEAFF.

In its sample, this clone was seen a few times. CDR3 sequence reads: CSVIGTGGEKLFF. DNA of the CDR3: TGCAGCGTCATCGGGACAGGGGGTGAAAAACTGTTTTTT. This chain connects TRBV29-1 to TRBJ1-4, with 11 bases that match TRBD1. The J segment lost 7 bases and the V segment lost 6 bases, leaving 4 bases of the junction unmatched. The CDR3 length is 13 residues. Germline V gene sequence: CDR1 SQVTM, CDR2 ANQGSEA.

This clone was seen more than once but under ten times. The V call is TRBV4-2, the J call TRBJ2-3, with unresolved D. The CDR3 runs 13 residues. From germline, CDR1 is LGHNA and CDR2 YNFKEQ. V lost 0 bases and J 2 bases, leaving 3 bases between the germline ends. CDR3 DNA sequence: TGTGCCAGCAGCCAAGATCTCACAGATACGCAGTATTTT. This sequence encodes CASSQDLTDTQYF.